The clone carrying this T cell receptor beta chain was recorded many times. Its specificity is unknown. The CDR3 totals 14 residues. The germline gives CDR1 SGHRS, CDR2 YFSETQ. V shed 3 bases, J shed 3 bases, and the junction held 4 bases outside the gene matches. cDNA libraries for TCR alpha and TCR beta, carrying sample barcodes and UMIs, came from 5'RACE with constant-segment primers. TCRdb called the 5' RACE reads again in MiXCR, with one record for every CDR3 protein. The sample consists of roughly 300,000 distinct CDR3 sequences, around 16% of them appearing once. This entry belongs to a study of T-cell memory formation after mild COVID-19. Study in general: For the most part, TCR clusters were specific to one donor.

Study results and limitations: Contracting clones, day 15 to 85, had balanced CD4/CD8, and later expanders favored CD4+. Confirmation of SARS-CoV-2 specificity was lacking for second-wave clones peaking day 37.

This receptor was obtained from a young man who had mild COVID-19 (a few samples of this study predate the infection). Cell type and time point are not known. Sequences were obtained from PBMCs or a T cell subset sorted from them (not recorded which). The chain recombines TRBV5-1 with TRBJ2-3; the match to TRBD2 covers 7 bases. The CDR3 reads CASSWGGRTDTQYF. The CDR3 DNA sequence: TGCGCCAGCAGCTGGGGAGGGAGGACAGATACGCAGTATTTT.